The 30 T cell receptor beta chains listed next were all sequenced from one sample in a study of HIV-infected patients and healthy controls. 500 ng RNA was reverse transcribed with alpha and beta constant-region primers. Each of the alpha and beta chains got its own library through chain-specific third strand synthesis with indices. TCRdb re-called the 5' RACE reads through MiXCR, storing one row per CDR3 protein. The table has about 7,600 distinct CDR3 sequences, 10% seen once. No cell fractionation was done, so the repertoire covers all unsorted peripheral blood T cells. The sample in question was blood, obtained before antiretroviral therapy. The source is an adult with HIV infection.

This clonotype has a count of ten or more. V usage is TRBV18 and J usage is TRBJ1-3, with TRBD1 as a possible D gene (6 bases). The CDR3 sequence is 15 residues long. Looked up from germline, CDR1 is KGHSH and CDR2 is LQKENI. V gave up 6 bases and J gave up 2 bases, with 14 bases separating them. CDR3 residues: CASSPGTNPGNTIYF. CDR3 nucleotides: TGTGCCAGCTCCCCCGGGACAAATCCTGGAAACACCATATATTTT.

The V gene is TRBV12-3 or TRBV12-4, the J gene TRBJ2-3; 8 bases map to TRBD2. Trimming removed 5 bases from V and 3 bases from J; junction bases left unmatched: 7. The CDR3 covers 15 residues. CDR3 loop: CASSPQGTRTDTQYF. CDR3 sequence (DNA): TGTGCCAGCAGTCCCCAGGGGACTAGGACAGATACGCAGTATTTT.

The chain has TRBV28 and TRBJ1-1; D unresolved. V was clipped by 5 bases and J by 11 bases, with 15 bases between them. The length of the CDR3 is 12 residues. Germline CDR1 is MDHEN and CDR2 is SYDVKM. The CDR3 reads CASSRGGVRAFF. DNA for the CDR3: TGTGCCAGCAGTCGAGGTGGGGTACGGGCTTTCTTT. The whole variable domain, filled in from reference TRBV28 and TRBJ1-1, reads DVKVTQSSRYLVKRTGEKVFLECVQDMDHENMFWYRQDPGLGLRLIYFSYDVKMKEKGDIPEGYSVSREKKERFSLILESASTNQTSMYLCASSRGGVRAFFGQGTRLTVV.

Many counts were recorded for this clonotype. CDR3 loop: CASSFTGYNEQFF. CDR3 DNA: TGTGCCAGCAGTTTCACAGGGTACAATGAGCAGTTCTTC. V and J are TRBV6-2 or TRBV6-3 and TRBJ2-1, with D maybe TRBD1 (6 bases). The CDR3 runs to 13 residues. V was cut by 4 bases and J by 4 bases, with 8 bases left in between. The V gene's germline CDR1 is MNHEY and CDR2 SVGEGT.

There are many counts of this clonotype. Here the CDR3 DNA reads TGTGCCAGCAGCTTAGAGAGTTACAATGAGCAGTTCTTC. This translates into CASSLESYNEQFF. This chain links TRBV7-6 with TRBJ2-1, with unresolved D. V lost 1 base and J 4 bases, leaving 5 bases between the germline ends. Germline V gives CDR1 SGHVS, CDR2 FNYEAQ. The CDR3 is 13 residues long.

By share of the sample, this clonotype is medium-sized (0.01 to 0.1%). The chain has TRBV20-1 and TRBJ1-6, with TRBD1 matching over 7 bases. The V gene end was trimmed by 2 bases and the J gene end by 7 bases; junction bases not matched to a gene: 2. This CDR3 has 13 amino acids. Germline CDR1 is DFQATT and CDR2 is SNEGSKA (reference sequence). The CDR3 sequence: CSARKGANSPLHF. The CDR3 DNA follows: TGCAGTGCTAGAAAGGGGGCCAATTCACCCCTCCACTTT.

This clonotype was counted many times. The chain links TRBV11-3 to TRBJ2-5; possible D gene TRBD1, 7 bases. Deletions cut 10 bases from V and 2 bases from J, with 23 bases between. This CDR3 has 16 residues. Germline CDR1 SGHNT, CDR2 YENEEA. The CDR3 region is CATSLGGGGKQETQYF. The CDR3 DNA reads TGTGCCACCTCCCTAGGAGGGGGCGGGAAACAAGAGACCCAGTACTTC. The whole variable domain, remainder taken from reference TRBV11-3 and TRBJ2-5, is EAGVVQSPRYKIIEKKQPVAFWCNPISGHNTLYWYLQNLGQGPELLIRYENEEAVDDSQLPKDRFSAERLKGVDSTLKIQPAELGDSAVYLCATSLGGGGKQETQYFGPGTRLLVL.

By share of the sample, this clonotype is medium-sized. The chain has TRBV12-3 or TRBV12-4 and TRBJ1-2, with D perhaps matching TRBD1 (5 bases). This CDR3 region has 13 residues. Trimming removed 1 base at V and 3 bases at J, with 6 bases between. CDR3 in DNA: TGTGCCAGCAGTTTAGGGGGGGACTATGGCTACACCTTC. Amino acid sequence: CASSLGGDYGYTF.

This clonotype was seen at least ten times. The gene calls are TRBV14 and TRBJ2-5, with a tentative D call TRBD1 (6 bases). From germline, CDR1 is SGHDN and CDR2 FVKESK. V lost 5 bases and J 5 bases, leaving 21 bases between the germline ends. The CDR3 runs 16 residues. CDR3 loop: CASSNRSRQVLETQYF. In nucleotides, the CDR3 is TGTGCCAGCAGCAACAGGTCCAGACAGGTATTGGAGACCCAGTACTTC.

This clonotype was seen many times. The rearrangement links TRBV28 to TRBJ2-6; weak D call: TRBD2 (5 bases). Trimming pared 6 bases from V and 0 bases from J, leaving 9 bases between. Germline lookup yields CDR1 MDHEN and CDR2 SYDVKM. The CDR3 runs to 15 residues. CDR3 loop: CASSPGISGANVLTF. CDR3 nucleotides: TGTGCCAGCAGCCCGGGGATCTCTGGGGCCAACGTCCTGACTTTC.

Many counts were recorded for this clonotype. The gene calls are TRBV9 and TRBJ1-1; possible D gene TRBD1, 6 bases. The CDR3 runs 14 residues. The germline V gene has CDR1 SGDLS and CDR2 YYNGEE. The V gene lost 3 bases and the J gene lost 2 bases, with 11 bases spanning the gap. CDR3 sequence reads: CASSARQVNTEAFF. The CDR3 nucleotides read TGTGCCAGCAGCGCACGACAGGTCAACACTGAAGCTTTCTTT.

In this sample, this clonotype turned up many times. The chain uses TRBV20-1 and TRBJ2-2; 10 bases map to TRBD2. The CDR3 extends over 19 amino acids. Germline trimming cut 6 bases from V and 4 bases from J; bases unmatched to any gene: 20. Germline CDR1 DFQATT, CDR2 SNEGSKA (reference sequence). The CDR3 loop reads CSAPAVFQRGGRITGELFF. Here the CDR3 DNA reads TGCAGTGCCCCAGCAGTGTTCCAGCGGGGGGGCCGGATCACCGGGGAGCTGTTTTTT.

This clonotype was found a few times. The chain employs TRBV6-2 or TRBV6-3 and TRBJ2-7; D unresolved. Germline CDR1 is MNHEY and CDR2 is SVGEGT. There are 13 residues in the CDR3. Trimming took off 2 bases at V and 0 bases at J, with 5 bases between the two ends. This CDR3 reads CASSYPPSYEQYF. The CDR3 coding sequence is TGTGCCAGCAGTTACCCACCCTCCTACGAGCAGTACTTC.

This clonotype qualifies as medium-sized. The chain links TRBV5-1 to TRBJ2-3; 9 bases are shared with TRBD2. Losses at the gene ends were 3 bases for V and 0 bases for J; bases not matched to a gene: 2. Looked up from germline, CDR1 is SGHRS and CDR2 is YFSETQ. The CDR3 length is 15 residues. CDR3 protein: CASSSSGISTDTQYF. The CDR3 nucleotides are TGCGCCAGCAGCTCTAGCGGGATTAGCACAGATACGCAGTATTTT. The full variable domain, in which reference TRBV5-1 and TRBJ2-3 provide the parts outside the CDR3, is KAGVTQTPRYLIKTRGQQVTLSCSPISGHRSVSWYQQTPGQGLQFLFEYFSETQRNKGNFPGRFSGRQFSNSRSEMNVSTLELGDSALYLCASSSSGISTDTQYFGPGTRLTVL.

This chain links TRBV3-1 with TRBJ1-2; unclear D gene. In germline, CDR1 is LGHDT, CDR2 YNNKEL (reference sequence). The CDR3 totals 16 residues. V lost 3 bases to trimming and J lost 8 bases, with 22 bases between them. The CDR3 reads CASSHLTPRSPLGYTF. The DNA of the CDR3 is TGTGCCAGCAGCCACCTGACTCCACGTTCCCCTCTCGGCTACACCTTC.

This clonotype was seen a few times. The CDR3 is CASSSGTSGRTSTDTQYF. The CDR3 DNA reads as TGTGCCAGCAGCTCCGGGACTAGCGGTCGAACTAGCACAGATACGCAGTATTTT. V gene TRBV7-9 combines with J gene TRBJ2-3; 11 positions match TRBD2. Germline V CDR1 and CDR2: SEHNR, FQNEAQ (reference sequence). The CDR3 runs to 18 residues. V lost 4 bases and J lost 0; bases outside the gene matches: 9.

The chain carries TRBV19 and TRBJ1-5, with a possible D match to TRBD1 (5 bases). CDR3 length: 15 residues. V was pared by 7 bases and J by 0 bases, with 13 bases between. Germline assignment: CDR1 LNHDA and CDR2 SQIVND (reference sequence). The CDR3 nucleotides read TGTGCCAGTACTTGGGGCGGATATAGCAATCAGCCCCAGCATTTT. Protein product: CASTWGGYSNQPQHF.

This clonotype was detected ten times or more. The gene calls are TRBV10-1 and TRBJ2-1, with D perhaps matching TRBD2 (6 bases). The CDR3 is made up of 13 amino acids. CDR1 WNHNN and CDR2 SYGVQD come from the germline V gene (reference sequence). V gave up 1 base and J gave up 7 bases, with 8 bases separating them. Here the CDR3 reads CASSELRGNEQFF. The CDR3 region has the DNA TGCGCCAGCAGTGAGTTACGGGGGAATGAGCAGTTCTTC.

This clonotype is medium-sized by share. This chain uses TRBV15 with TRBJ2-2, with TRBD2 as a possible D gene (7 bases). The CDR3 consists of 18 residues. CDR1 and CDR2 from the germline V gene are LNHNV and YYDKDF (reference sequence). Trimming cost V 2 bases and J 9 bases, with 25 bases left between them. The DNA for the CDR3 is TGTGCCACCAGCAGACCCCTCGCGGGGGCGGTTGTAGAAAGGGAGCTGTTTTTT. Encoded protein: CATSRPLAGAVVERELFF.

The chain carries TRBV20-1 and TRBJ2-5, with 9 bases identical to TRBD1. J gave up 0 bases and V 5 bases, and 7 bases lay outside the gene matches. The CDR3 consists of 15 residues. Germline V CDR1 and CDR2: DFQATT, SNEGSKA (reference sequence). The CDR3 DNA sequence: TGCAGTGCTGGGGAACAGGGGGCTTACCAAGAGACCCAGTACTTC. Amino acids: CSAGEQGAYQETQYF.

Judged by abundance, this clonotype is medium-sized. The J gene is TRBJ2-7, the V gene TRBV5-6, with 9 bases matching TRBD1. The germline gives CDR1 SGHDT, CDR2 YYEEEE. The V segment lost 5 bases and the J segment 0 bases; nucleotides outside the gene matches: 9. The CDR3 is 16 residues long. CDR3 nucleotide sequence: TGTGCCAGCAGTTCCTTCCGGGGACAGGGCTCCTACGAGCAGTACTTC. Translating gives CASSSFRGQGSYEQYF.

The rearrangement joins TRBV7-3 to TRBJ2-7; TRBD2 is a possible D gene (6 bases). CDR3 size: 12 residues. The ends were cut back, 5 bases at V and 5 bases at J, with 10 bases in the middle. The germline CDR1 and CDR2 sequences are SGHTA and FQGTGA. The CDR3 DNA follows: TGTGCCAGCAGCAACGGGGGTGACGAGCAGTACTTC. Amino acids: CASSNGGDEQYF. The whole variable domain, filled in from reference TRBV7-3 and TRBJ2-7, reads GAGVSQTPSNKVTEKGKYVELRCDPISGHTALYWYRQSLGQGPEFLIYFQGTGAADDSGLPNDRFFAVRPEGSVSTLKIQRTERGDSAVYLCASSNGGDEQYFGPGTRLTVT.

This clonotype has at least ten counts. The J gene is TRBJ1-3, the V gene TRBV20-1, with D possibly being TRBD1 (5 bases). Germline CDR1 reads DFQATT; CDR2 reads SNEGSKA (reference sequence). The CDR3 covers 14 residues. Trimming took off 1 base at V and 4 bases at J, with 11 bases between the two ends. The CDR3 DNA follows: TGCAGTGCTAGAGGGGGGGGGAACGGAAACACCATATATTTT. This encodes CSARGGGNGNTIYF.

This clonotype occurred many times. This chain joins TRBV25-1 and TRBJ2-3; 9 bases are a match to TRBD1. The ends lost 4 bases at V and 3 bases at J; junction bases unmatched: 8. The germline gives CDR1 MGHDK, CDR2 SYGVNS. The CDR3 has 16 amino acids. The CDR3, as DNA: TGTGCCAGCAGTGGACCGGACAGGGGTTTAACAGATACGCAGTATTTT. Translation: CASSGPDRGLTDTQYF. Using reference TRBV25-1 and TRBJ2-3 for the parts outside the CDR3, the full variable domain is EADIYQTPRYLVIGTGKKITLECSQTMGHDKMYWYQQDPGMELHLIHYSYGVNSTEKGDLSSESTVSRIRTEHFPLTLESARPSHTSQYLCASSGPDRGLTDTQYFGPGTRLTVL.

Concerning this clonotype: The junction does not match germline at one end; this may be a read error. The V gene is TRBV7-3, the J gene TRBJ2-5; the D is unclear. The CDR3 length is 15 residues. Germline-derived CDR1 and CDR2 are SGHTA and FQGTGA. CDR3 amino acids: CASSLFGVTQETKDF. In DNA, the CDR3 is TGTGCCAGCAGCTTATTTGGGGTGACTCAAGAGACAAAGGACTTC. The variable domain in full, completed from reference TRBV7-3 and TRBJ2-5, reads GAGVSQTPSNKVTEKGKYVELRCDPISGHTALYWYRQSLGQGPEFLIYFQGTGAADDSGLPNDRFFAVRPEGSVSTLKIQRTERGDSAVYLCASSLFGVTQETKDFGPGTRLLVL.

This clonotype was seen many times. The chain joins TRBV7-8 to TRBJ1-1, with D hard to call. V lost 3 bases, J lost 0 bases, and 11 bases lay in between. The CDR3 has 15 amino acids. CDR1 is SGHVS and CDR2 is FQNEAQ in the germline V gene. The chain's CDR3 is CASSFTRGMNTEAFF. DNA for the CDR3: TGTGCCAGCAGCTTTACTCGGGGAATGAACACTGAAGCTTTCTTT.

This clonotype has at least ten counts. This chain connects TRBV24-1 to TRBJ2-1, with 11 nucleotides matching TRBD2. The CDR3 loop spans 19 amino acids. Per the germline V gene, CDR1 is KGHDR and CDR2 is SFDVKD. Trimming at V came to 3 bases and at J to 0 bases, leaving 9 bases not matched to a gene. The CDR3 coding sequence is TGTGCCACCAGTGATCGGCTAGCGGGGGGCCGCAGCTCCTACAATGAGCAGTTCTTC. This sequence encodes CATSDRLAGGRSSYNEQFF.

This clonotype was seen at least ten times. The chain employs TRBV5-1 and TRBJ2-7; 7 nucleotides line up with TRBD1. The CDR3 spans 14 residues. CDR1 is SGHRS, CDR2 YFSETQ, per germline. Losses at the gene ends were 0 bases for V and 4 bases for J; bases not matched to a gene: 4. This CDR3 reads CASSLGQGPYEQYF. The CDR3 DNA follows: TGCGCCAGCAGCTTGGGACAGGGCCCATACGAGCAGTACTTC.

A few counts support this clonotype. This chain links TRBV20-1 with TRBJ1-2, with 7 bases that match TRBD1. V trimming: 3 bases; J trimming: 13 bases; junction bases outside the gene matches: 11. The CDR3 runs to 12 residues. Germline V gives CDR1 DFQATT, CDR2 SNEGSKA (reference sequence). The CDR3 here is CSARGQGDFFTF. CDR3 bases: TGCAGTGCTAGGGGTCAGGGGGACTTCTTCACCTTC.

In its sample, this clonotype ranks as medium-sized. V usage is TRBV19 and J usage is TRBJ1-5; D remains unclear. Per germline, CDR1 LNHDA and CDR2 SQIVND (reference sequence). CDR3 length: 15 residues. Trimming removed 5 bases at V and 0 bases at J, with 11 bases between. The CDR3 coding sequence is TGTGCCAGTAGTCCAGGATCATATAGCAATCAGCCCCAGCATTTT. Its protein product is CASSPGSYSNQPQHF.